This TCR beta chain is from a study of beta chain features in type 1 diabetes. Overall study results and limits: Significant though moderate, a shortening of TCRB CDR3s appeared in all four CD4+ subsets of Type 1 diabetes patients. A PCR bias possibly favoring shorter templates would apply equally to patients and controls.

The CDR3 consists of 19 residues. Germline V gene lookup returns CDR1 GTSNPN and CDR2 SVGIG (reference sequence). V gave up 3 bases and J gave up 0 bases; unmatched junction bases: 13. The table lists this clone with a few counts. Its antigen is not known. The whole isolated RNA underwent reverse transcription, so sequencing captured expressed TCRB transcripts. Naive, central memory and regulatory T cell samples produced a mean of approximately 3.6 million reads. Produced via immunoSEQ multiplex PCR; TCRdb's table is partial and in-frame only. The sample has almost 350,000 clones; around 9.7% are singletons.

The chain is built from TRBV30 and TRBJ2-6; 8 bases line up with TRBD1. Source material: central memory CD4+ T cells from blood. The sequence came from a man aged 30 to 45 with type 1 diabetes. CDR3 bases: TGTGCCTGGAGGTTCCGTGGGACAGGAGCCTACTCTGGGGCCAACGTCCTGACTTTC. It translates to CAWRFRGTGAYSGANVLTF. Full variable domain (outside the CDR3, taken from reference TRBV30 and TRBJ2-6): SQTIHQWPATLVQPVGSPLSLECTVEGTSNPNLYWYRQAAGRGLQLLFYSVGIGQISSEVPQNLSASRPQDRQFILSSKKLLLSDSGFYLCAWRFRGTGAYSGANVLTFGAGSRLTVL.